This is a list of T cell receptor beta chains from one sample in a study of blood T cell repertoires in COVID-19. Sequencing used immunoSEQ multiplex PCR; TCRdb keeps in-frame clones, though not all of them. Of roughly 140,000 clones listed, approximately 91% are singletons. Sequenced material: peripheral blood. The receptors come from a human donor in a cohort sampled during active COVID-19. Both conserved end residues are part of each CDR3. Each record gives: J gene, V gene, CDR3 protein.

j_call: TRBJ2-3; v_call: TRBV12-3/TRBV12-4; cdr3_aa: CASSIRVDTQYF
j_call: TRBJ2-1; v_call: TRBV7-9; cdr3_aa: CASSKSGGVRIVGKYNEQFF
j_call: TRBJ1-2; v_call: TRBV5-5; cdr3_aa: CASSLGAGAGGQGYTF
j_call: TRBJ1-2; v_call: TRBV4-3; cdr3_aa: CASSLTGREEYGYTF
j_call: TRBJ2-2; v_call: TRBV14; cdr3_aa: CASSLGQVRTGELFF
j_call: TRBJ1-5; v_call: TRBV6-5; cdr3_aa: CASREGGNQPQHF
j_call: TRBJ1-1; v_call: TRBV28; cdr3_aa: CASSSSGQEESTEAFF
j_call: TRBJ2-7; v_call: TRBV15; cdr3_aa: CATSGTISEKRVSLYEQYF
j_call: TRBJ2-1; v_call: TRBV7-3; cdr3_aa: CASSYSPGAGGTLYNEQFF
j_call: TRBJ1-2; v_call: TRBV3-1/TRBV3-2; cdr3_aa: CASSQGAAFYGYTF
j_call: TRBJ1-5; v_call: TRBV30; cdr3_aa: CAWSTGLGNQPQHF
j_call: TRBJ2-3; v_call: TRBV3-1/TRBV3-2; cdr3_aa: CASSPEIATDTQYF
j_call: TRBJ1-1; v_call: TRBV9; cdr3_aa: CASSVAGGDSLRTEAFF
j_call: TRBJ2-7; v_call: TRBV5-4; cdr3_aa: CASRDPGTGGFEQYF
j_call: TRBJ2-2; v_call: TRBV3-1/TRBV3-2; cdr3_aa: CASSQDLLAGRYNTGELFF
j_call: TRBJ1-2; v_call: TRBV27; cdr3_aa: CASSFTVNYGYTF
j_call: TRBJ2-1; v_call: TRBV7-8; cdr3_aa: CASSLGREGYNEQFF
j_call: TRBJ1-3; v_call: TRBV7-9; cdr3_aa: CASSLAMDGQNTIYF
j_call: TRBJ2-1; v_call: TRBV3-1/TRBV3-2; cdr3_aa: CASSRGLTRSYNEQFF
j_call: TRBJ1-2; v_call: TRBV28; cdr3_aa: CASRVPGGQPMGGYTF
j_call: TRBJ2-7; v_call: TRBV30; cdr3_aa: CAWSPGQYYEQYF
j_call: TRBJ2-2; v_call: TRBV9; cdr3_aa: CASSGHSGGELFF
j_call: TRBJ2-3; v_call: TRBV4-3; cdr3_aa: CASSLGTSGEYTQYF
j_call: TRBJ1-1; v_call: TRBV28; cdr3_aa: CASTLVAGNTEAFF
j_call: TRBJ2-7; v_call: TRBV30; cdr3_aa: CAWSRTGKGAEQYF
j_call: TRBJ2-3; v_call: TRBV5-4; cdr3_aa: CASSLDRVLSTDTQYF
j_call: TRBJ1-2; v_call: TRBV9; cdr3_aa: CASSVERDKGSNYGYTF
j_call: TRBJ2-7; v_call: TRBV18; cdr3_aa: CASSPPSGRAREQYF
j_call: TRBJ1-5; v_call: TRBV20-1; cdr3_aa: CSASYRGHQPQHF
j_call: TRBJ1-5; v_call: TRBV5-1; cdr3_aa: CASSFDSARNQPQHF
j_call: TRBJ1-5; v_call: TRBV28; cdr3_aa: CASSLGDSYNQPQHF
j_call: TRBJ2-1; v_call: TRBV7-8; cdr3_aa: CASSIWTGIGDSEQFF
j_call: TRBJ1-2; v_call: TRBV2; cdr3_aa: CASSPDRGGYNYGYTF
j_call: TRBJ2-1; v_call: TRBV9; cdr3_aa: CARGAGGRSNEQFF
j_call: TRBJ2-3; v_call: TRBV28; cdr3_aa: CASSLLLAGGWNTQYF
j_call: TRBJ2-1; v_call: TRBV3-1/TRBV3-2; cdr3_aa: CASSQDATSVSYNEQFF
j_call: TRBJ2-2; v_call: TRBV15; cdr3_aa: CATMGTGESRELFF
j_call: TRBJ1-2; v_call: TRBV27; cdr3_aa: CASSPGTGGSNGYTF
j_call: TRBJ2-7; v_call: TRBV5-1; cdr3_aa: CASSWGGQENEQYF
j_call: TRBJ2-3; v_call: TRBV28; cdr3_aa: CASSFPGIQDTQYF
j_call: TRBJ2-7; v_call: TRBV2; cdr3_aa: CASTEEVAGGQEQYF
j_call: TRBJ2-7; v_call: TRBV20-1; cdr3_aa: CSASEGQGIYEQYF
j_call: TRBJ2-1; v_call: TRBV11-3; cdr3_aa: CASSLGGGNEQFF
j_call: TRBJ2-1; v_call: TRBV6-2/TRBV6-3; cdr3_aa: CASSPQIQGLPQFF
j_call: TRBJ2-7; v_call: TRBV18; cdr3_aa: CASSQRTGLSTYEQYF
j_call: TRBJ1-4; v_call: TRBV30; cdr3_aa: CAWNPGQNEKLFF
j_call: TRBJ2-7; v_call: TRBV6-1; cdr3_aa: CASSEAVSVLGLKHYEQYF
j_call: TRBJ2-7; v_call: TRBV7-2; cdr3_aa: CASSLGGREQYF
j_call: TRBJ2-1; v_call: TRBV12-3/TRBV12-4; cdr3_aa: CASRRSYNEQFF
j_call: TRBJ1-2; v_call: TRBV7-8; cdr3_aa: CASSLDTGGSGYTF